This TCR beta chain is drawn from a study of blood T cell repertoires in COVID-19 (dated by TCRdb to 2019 to 2021). The study in broad terms: The collaborator samples originated in the United States, Italy and Spain and spanned the acute and convalescent phases of COVID-19. Where available, HLA class I and class II types were obtained from metadata supplied by the sample provider rather than from assay-based typing. The material from the prospective study consisted of cDNA or gDNA derived from T cells, B-cell-depleted T cells, or PBMCs. Nearly every sample came with metadata listing a de-identified subject ID, COVID-19 status, age in years and sex. The samples were drawn from two sources: the first 160 participants of the ongoing ImmuneRACE study, and over 950 subjects contributed by 6 global collaborators. The repertoires were released in a freely available public database intended as a resource for research on the immune response to SARS-CoV-2. Subjects who had been exposed to COVID-19, were actively infected with it, or had recovered from it provided the deeply sampled blood TCRbeta repertoires that made up the dataset. Broader findings and caveats from the paper: The amount of clinical and demographic metadata varied by source and participant and was provided uncurated.

TCRbeta CDR3 regions were amplified from genomic DNA using the immunoSEQ Assay, a bias-controlled multiplex PCR. Per the authors' processing: Within the assay, amplification of reference gene primers was used to estimate how many nucleated cells each sample contained. Sequence reads were collapsed and filtered to measure the absolute abundance of every unique TCRbeta CDR3 rearrangement. For each sample, productive Simpson clonality was calculated as the square root of Simpson's diversity index across productive rearrangements. TCRdb re-hosts the immuneACCESS table, in-frame sequences only. Its copies lack some clones; in the studies checked, an unresolved V gene accounts for under half of them, and the cause for the rest is not known. Clonal size and the V and J genes are those of that table, whereas D and trimming came from the DNA. The sample table holds around 83,000 clones, of which approximately 87% were seen once. The leading ten clones occupy about 15% of the sample.

The collaborating institutions used their own protocols to collect whole blood in K2EDTA tubes. For TCRbeta analysis, collaborator samples were shipped as frozen whole blood, as isolated PBMCs, or as DNA extracted from either sample type. This clone was seen only once. Its antigen specificity is not known. No base quality values were provided; no much bigger clone lies one nucleotide off. Sequencing was done on a sample of peripheral blood. The receptor comes from a woman in her 70s with acute or convalescent COVID-19.

The CDR3 loop reads CASSETMIAGDYNEQFF. The nucleotides are TGTGCCAGCAGTGAAACCATGATAGCGGGGGATTACAATGAGCAGTTCTTC. This sequence uses TRBV6-4 and TRBJ2-1; 9 of the junction bases match TRBD2. Based on the germline V gene, the CDR1 and CDR2 sequences are MRHNA and SNTAGT. The CDR3 runs 17 amino acids, cysteine and phenylalanine included. The only DNA kept is the CDR3, 51 bases in frame from the first base. Trimming leaves V shorter by 3 bases and J shorter by 4 bases, with the junction holding 10 bases beyond the gene matches.